The 27 T cell receptor beta chains below all came from one sample that was sequenced in a study of cytomegalovirus exposure and HLA in healthy donors. Sequenced by immunoSEQ multiplex PCR; TCRdb stores in-frame clones only, minus some. Here the sample spans some 73,000 clones, over 85% being singletons. Sequencing input: PBMCs. The receptor source for this set is a woman aged 18-29 years in good health and CMV-seropositive.

The V gene is TRBV14, the J gene TRBJ2-3; D gene ambiguous. The germline CDR1 and CDR2 sequences are SGHDN and FVKESK. This CDR3 is 15 amino acids long. Trimming pared 0 bases from V and 2 bases from J, leaving 9 bases between. The CDR3 bases are TGTGCCAGCAGCCAAGACAGACAAAACACAGATACGCAGTATTTT. Translating gives CASSQDRQNTDTQYF.

V and J are TRBV10-3 and TRBJ2-1; D is undetermined. Germline V gene sequence: CDR1 ENHRY, CDR2 SYGVKD. CDR3 length: 15 residues. The V end lost 4 bases, the J end lost 2 bases, and 12 bases lay between the germline ends. CDR3 sequence (DNA): TGTGCCATCAGTGGAGACAAGGCCCCCTACAATGAGCAGTTCTTC. Protein product: CAISGDKAPYNEQFF.

The CDR3 bases are TGTGCCAGCAGCTTAGTAGGTTCTAGCACCGAGCAGTACTTC. It translates to CASSLVGSSTEQYF. This rearrangement joins TRBV7-2 to TRBJ2-7; a possible D gene is TRBD2 (5 bases). The CDR3 covers 14 residues. Germline V gives CDR1 SGHTA, CDR2 FQGNSA. Trimming pared 1 base from V and 6 bases from J, leaving 13 bases between.

The rearrangement links TRBV6-1 to TRBJ2-3; 8 nucleotides line up with TRBD2. V shed 4 bases, J shed 2 bases, and the junction held 5 bases outside the gene matches. This CDR3 comprises 15 residues. Germline lookup yields CDR1 MNHNS and CDR2 SASEGT. CDR3 sequence (DNA): TGTGCCAGCAGTGGCACTAGCGGACTCACAGATACGCAGTATTTT. Translating gives CASSGTSGLTDTQYF.

The rearrangement uses TRBV2 and TRBJ1-2, with TRBD1 matching over 7 bases. Germline lookup yields CDR1 SNHLY and CDR2 FYNNEI. The CDR3 has 13 residues. V was pared by 5 bases and J by 4 bases, with 4 bases of the junction left unmatched. The CDR3 DNA is TGTGCCAGCAGTTTTGGGACAGCCTATGGCTACACCTTC. Translated, it gives CASSFGTAYGYTF.

The V gene is TRBV13, the J gene TRBJ2-1; possible D gene TRBD2, 5 bases. The CDR3 spans 15 residues. Trimming removed 3 bases from V and 5 bases from J, with 14 bases in between. The V gene's germline CDR1 is PRHDT and CDR2 FYEKMQ (reference sequence). The DNA of the CDR3 is TGTGCCAGCAGCTTTTTAGCGAGAAACCACAATGAGCAGTTCTTC. Its translation: CASSFLARNHNEQFF.

The V gene is TRBV19, the J gene TRBJ2-1; 7 bases line up with TRBD2. This CDR3 comprises 16 residues. Trimming took 3 bases from V and 4 from J; bases not matched to a gene: 9. Germline CDR1 LNHDA, CDR2 SQIVND (reference sequence). CDR3 in DNA: TGTGCCAGTAGTATGTCTGGACTAGGTCCATACAATGAGCAGTTCTTC. It specifies CASSMSGLGPYNEQFF.

This chain links TRBV4-1 with TRBJ1-1, with 10 bases aligning to TRBD1. After removal of 0 bases from V and 4 bases from J, the junction contained 5 bases not matched to a gene. This CDR3 region has 16 residues. Germline loops: CDR1 MGHRA, CDR2 YSYEKL. The CDR3 DNA reads TGCGCCAGCAGCCAAGAAGACAGGGGGCTGGCCACTGAAGCTTTCTTT. Its protein product is CASSQEDRGLATEAFF.

V usage is TRBV29-1 and J usage is TRBJ2-7; 11 bases match TRBD2. Germline CDR1 and CDR2: SQVTM and ANQGSEA. This CDR3 is built from 14 residues. V dropped 6 bases and J dropped 4; count of bases not matched to a gene: 8. The CDR3 DNA is TGCAGCGTACAGGCGGGGACTAGCGGTTACGAGCAGTACTTC. Translation: CSVQAGTSGYEQYF.

The chain recombines TRBV19 with TRBJ1-3, with 8 bases aligning to TRBD1. CDR3 length: 15 amino acids. V was pared by 3 bases and J by 2 bases, with 3 bases of the junction left unmatched. From germline, CDR1 is LNHDA and CDR2 SQIVND (reference sequence). The CDR3 spells CASSILQGAGNTIYF. In DNA form, the CDR3 reads TGTGCCAGTAGTATCTTACAGGGGGCTGGAAACACCATATATTTT.

This rearrangement joins TRBV9 to TRBJ1-3; 7 positions match TRBD1. Per the germline V gene, CDR1 is SGDLS and CDR2 is YYNGEE. Trimming at V came to 3 bases and at J to 6 bases, leaving 9 bases not matched to a gene. This CDR3 has 15 residues. The CDR3 nucleotides read TGTGCCAGCAGCGCCGACGACAGGGTTCAAAACACCATATATTTT. Amino acid sequence: CASSADDRVQNTIYF.

The chain recombines TRBV7-6 with TRBJ2-1, with D perhaps TRBD2 (6 bases). The ends were cut back, 5 bases at V and 0 bases at J, with 14 bases in the middle. Per the germline V gene, CDR1 is SGHVS and CDR2 is FNYEAQ. The CDR3 totals 16 residues. The chain's CDR3 is CASSIGTSSSYNEQFF. DNA of the CDR3: TGTGCCAGCAGCATCGGGACTTCAAGCTCCTACAATGAGCAGTTCTTC.

This clone was seen a single time. The chain has TRBV7-6 and TRBJ1-5, with no clear D. CDR1 and CDR2 from the germline V gene are SGHVS and FNYEAQ. Trimming took 5 bases from V and 2 from J, leaving 7 bases between them. The CDR3 is 13 amino acids. CDR3 bases: TGTGCCAGCAGCCCCGCGGGCAATCAGCCCCAGCATTTT. Protein: CASSPAGNQPQHF.

The genes are TRBV2 and TRBJ2-7; 9 bases agree with TRBD2. The CDR3 extends over 15 amino acids. CDR1 SNHLY and CDR2 FYNNEI come from the germline V gene. V trimming: 10 bases; J trimming: 7 bases; junction bases outside the gene matches: 17. As DNA, the CDR3 is TGTGCCAACGGGGATGGGGCGGGAGGGCCTCGGGAGCAGTACTTC. Encoded protein: CANGDGAGGPREQYF. Drawing the rest from reference TRBV2 and TRBJ2-7, the complete variable domain is EPEVTQTPSHQVTQMGQEVILRCVPISNHLYFYWYRQILGQKVEFLVSFYNNEISEKSEIFDDQFSVERPDGSNFTLKIRSTKLEDSAMYFCANGDGAGGPREQYFGPGTRLTVT.

Comments on this clone: This CDR3 is also generated by other DNA sequences in the sample. The rearrangement uses TRBV11-2 and TRBJ2-1; 12 positions agree with TRBD2. The V gene's germline CDR1 is SGHAT and CDR2 FQNNGV. V shed 3 bases and J 3 bases; nucleotides not matched to a gene: 0. CDR3 size: 15 residues. The CDR3 is CASSLGLAGYNEQFF. In nucleotides, the CDR3 is TGTGCCAGCAGCTTGGGACTAGCGGGCTACAATGAGCAGTTCTTC.

CDR3 nucleotide sequence: TGTGCCAGCAGTACCGCAGGGACAGGGGGCGAGCAGTACTTC. Protein product: CASSTAGTGGEQYF. V is TRBV6-5 and J is TRBJ2-7; 11 positions agree with TRBD1. V lost 5 bases and J lost 6; bases outside the gene matches: 6. The CDR3 consists of 14 residues. The germline V gene encodes CDR1 MNHEY and CDR2 SVGAGI.

The chain is built from TRBV9 and TRBJ2-5; D not resolved. Germline V gene sequence: CDR1 SGDLS, CDR2 YYNGEE. The ends were cut back, 0 bases at V and 5 bases at J, with 8 bases in the middle. CDR3 length equals 13 residues. The CDR3 reads CASSVVSGETQYF. CDR3 nucleotide sequence: TGTGCCAGCAGCGTAGTATCCGGGGAGACCCAGTACTTC.

A single count supports this clone. The rearrangement links TRBV19 to TRBJ2-7; 7 nucleotides match TRBD2. This CDR3 is 16 amino acids long. J gave up 1 base and V 4 bases, and 10 bases lay outside the gene matches. Germline V gene data show CDR1 as LNHDA and CDR2 as SQIVND (reference sequence). CDR3 sequence: CASSTDKAGSSYEQYF. CDR3 sequence (DNA): TGTGCCAGTAGTACCGACAAAGCGGGATCGTCCTACGAGCAGTACTTC.

The rearrangement links TRBV9 to TRBJ2-3; maybe TRBD2 (5 bases). V dropped 3 bases and J dropped 0 bases, with 17 bases sitting between them. CDR3 length equals 17 residues. Germline-derived CDR1 and CDR2 are SGDLS and YYNGEE. The CDR3 DNA follows: TGTGCCAGCAGCGAAGCCCTCCGCGGGTCTAGCACAGATACGCAGTATTTT. As protein: CASSEALRGSSTDTQYF.

This chain connects TRBV25-1 to TRBJ1-3, with a weak D call TRBD1 (6 bases). CDR1 and CDR2 (germline): MGHDK, SYGVNS. CDR3 size: 16 residues. V shed 1 base and J shed 0 bases, with 10 bases lying between them. The CDR3 bases are TGTGCCAGCAGTGAATTTGGGACAAACTCTGGAAACACCATATATTTT. This codes for CASSEFGTNSGNTIYF.

This clone was seen only once. The J gene is TRBJ2-1, the V gene TRBV13; 9 nucleotides align to TRBD2. Per germline, CDR1 PRHDT and CDR2 FYEKMQ (reference sequence). With 5 bases clipped from V and 5 bases from J, the junction kept 7 bases outside the gene matches. CDR3 length: 15 amino acids. Here the CDR3 reads CASSMPGLANNEQFF. For the CDR3, the DNA is TGTGCCAGCAGCATGCCGGGACTAGCTAACAATGAGCAGTTCTTC.

The CDR3, as DNA: TGCGCCAGCAGCCAACTGCCGGGACAGGGTGGCTATGGCTACACCTTC. It is translated as CASSQLPGQGGYGYTF. The V gene is TRBV4-3, the J gene TRBJ1-2; TRBD1 aligns across 9 bases. CDR1 is LGHNA, CDR2 YSLEER, per germline. This CDR3 has 16 amino acids. V lost 2 bases to trimming and J lost 4 bases; unmatched junction nucleotides: 8.

V usage is TRBV1 and J usage is TRBJ2-5; the D call in the table, TRBD1, was not verified against the DNA. TRBV1 corresponds to a pseudogene. The CDR3 extends over 16 amino acids. The CDR3 DNA reads TGCACCAGCAGCCAAGTATTCAGGGGGCGCAAAGAGACCCAGTACTTC. Translated, it gives CTSSQVFRGRKETQYF.

In its sample, this clone is medium-sized. The rearrangement links TRBV7-2 to TRBJ1-1; D uncertain. Germline V gives CDR1 SGHTA, CDR2 FQGNSA. CDR3 length equals 14 residues. V dropped 5 bases and J dropped 6 bases, with 16 bases sitting between them. Written as DNA, the CDR3 is TGTGCCAGCAGCCCCACGATGCAACAGCCTGAAGCTTTCTTT. Amino acid sequence: CASSPTMQQPEAFF. The variable domain in full, with the rest retrieved from reference TRBV7-2 and TRBJ1-1, is GAGVSQSPSNKVTEKGKDVELRCDPISGHTALYWYRQSLGQGLEFLIYFQGNSAPDKSGLPSDRFSAERTGGSVSTLTIQRTQQEDSAVYLCASSPTMQQPEAFFGQGTRLTVV.

This chain uses TRBV6-5 with TRBJ1-6, with 9 bases fitting TRBD1. V was pared by 7 bases and J by 6 bases, with 4 bases of the junction left unmatched. Germline CDR1 MNHEY, CDR2 SVGAGI. The CDR3 has 14 amino acids. CDR3 amino acids: CASNPTGGNSPLHF. The DNA for the CDR3 is TGTGCCAGCAACCCGACAGGGGGTAATTCACCCCTCCACTTT.

This clone was observed a handful of times. The chain couples TRBV7-7 to TRBJ2-5; 8 positions agree with TRBD2. The CDR3 totals 13 residues. Per germline, CDR1 SSHAT and CDR2 FNYEAQ (reference sequence). The CDR3 sequence is CASGAGAGETQYF. DNA for the CDR3: TGTGCTAGCGGAGCGGGGGCCGGGGAGACCCAGTACTTC.

This clone was counted a single time. The chain employs TRBV4-1 and TRBJ2-1; 7 nucleotides agree with TRBD2. Germline V gene sequence: CDR1 MGHRA, CDR2 YSYEKL. The CDR3 consists of 15 residues. Trimming cost V 2 bases and J 12 bases; bases outside gene matches: 13. The CDR3 protein is CASSQRSQSGDRQFF. Written as DNA, the CDR3 is TGCGCCAGCAGCCAACGTAGTCAAAGCGGGGACCGGCAGTTCTTC.